This T cell receptor (beta chain) was profiled in a study of T cell clonality in common variable immunodeficiency. This clone has at least ten counts. The antigen is not known. The CDR3 end falls 3 residues outside the read, so it is completed with the germline J gene. Broader study findings: Compared with healthy controls, CVID subjects showed increased TCRbeta clonality, mostly in about a third. Reportedly, TCR beta sequences from common variable immunodeficiency showed fewer deletions and N-nucleotide insertions.

Trimming removed 8 bases at V and 7 bases at J, with 22 bases between. Germline-derived CDR1 and CDR2 are SGHAT and FQNNGV. This CDR3 contains 15 residues. Here immunoSEQ multiplex PCR was the method, and the copy in TCRdb shows in-frame clones only, minus some. The sample was found to contain 50,000 to 70,000 clones, and every one recurs. The sequenced sample consisted of peripheral blood mononuclear cells. The chain carries TRBV11-2 and TRBJ2-3; possibly TRBD1 for D (6 bases). This clonotype was sampled from a person aged 18 to 75 in good health. CDR3 bases read: TGTGCCAGCGACTATTTGGACAGCCAAGGGAATACG. Amino acid sequence: CASDYLDSQGNT. Given in full, the CDR3 is CASDYLDSQGNTQYF. Combining the CDR3 with reference TRBV11-2 and TRBJ2-3 gives the whole variable domain EAGVAQSPRYKIIEKRQSVAFWCNPISGHATLYWYQQILGQGPKLLIQFQNNGVVDDSQLPKDRFSAERLKGVDSTLKIQPAKLEDSAVYLCASDYLDSQGNTQYFGPGTRLTVL.